The clone carrying this T cell receptor (beta chain) was observed once. Its target is unknown. V was clipped by 6 bases and J by 2 bases, with 22 bases between them. The CDR3 loop spans 17 amino acids. The V gene's germline CDR1 is SGHTA and CDR2 FQGNSA. The second PCR ran about 6 to 11 cycles with a sample-barcoded 5' primer and J-beta primers. Each cDNA molecule was tagged by a template-switch adaptor that had 12 random nucleotides. TCRdb reprocessed the 5' RACE reads with MiXCR, giving one entry per CDR3 protein. Of roughly 650,000 distinct CDR3 sequences listed, roughly 30% are singletons. This entry belongs to a study of blood T cells in healthy people across ages. Broader study findings: Naive T cell percentage showed a strong correlation with TCR beta diversity. Naive CD4+ cell counts and diversity both ran higher in long-lived than in aged donors. Possibly, changes in expanded clonotypes were confounded because donor CMV status was unknown.

The receptor comes from a woman older than 75 in good health. The sequenced material came from blood. The chain uses TRBV7-2 and TRBJ1-2; D call uncertain. The CDR3 protein is CASSENVLTDSNYGYTF. CDR3 coding DNA: TGTGCCAGCAGTGAAAACGTCCTTACTGATTCGAACTATGGCTACACCTTC.